The present T cell receptor beta chain was sequenced within a study of blood T cell repertoires in COVID-19. Across the study: In each case, the material was cDNA or gDNA derived from T cells, B-cell-depleted T cells, or PBMCs.

Clones were sequenced by immunoSEQ multiplex PCR, and TCRdb holds only the in-frame ones, with some missing. The sample contains around 250,000 clones, around 86% of which appear only once. Per germline, CDR1 SEHNR and CDR2 FQNEAQ (reference sequence). Trimming removed 2 bases from V and 5 bases from J; junction bases left unmatched: 7. The CDR3 is 16 amino acids. Participant-reported clinical history was the basis for cohort assignment. The TCR sequence derives from a man between 18 and 29 years old who had recovered from COVID-19. The sample consisted of PBMCs or T cells enriched from blood (not recorded which). J is TRBJ2-2 and V is TRBV7-9; TRBD1 aligns across 8 bases. The CDR3: CASSLSTGAHTGELFF. CDR3 nucleotides: TGTGCCAGCAGCTTATCGACAGGGGCGCATACCGGGGAGCTGTTTTTT.